This TCR beta chain was obtained from a study of shared T cell receptors in the human thymus. TCRdb keeps only in-frame clones here, not all; method: immunoSEQ multiplex PCR. The table lists about 610,000 clones, around nine tenths of them singletons. CDR1 and CDR2 (germline): SGHDN, FVKESK. The CDR3 has 14 residues. The V end was cut by 5 bases, the J end by 3 bases, with 8 bases between. These data were likewise used in another study, on human thymus T cells. That work adds: Thymic tissue was derived from resections collected during corrective heart surgery.

The chain carries TRBV14 and TRBJ2-6, with a possible D match to TRBD1 (5 bases). The sequenced material came from thymocytes. This receptor was obtained from a boy under two years old with a congenital heart defect. CDR3 DNA sequence: TGTGCCAGCAGCTTAAGGGGTGGGGCCAACGTCCTGACTTTC. It is translated as CASSLRGGANVLTF. The complete variable domain, with remaining parts taken from reference TRBV14 and TRBJ2-6, reads EAGVTQFPSHSVIEKGQTVTLRCDPISGHDNLYWYRRVMGKEIKFLLHFVKESKQDESGMPNNRFLAERTGGTYSTLKVQPAELEDSGVYFCASSLRGGANVLTFGAGSRLTVL.